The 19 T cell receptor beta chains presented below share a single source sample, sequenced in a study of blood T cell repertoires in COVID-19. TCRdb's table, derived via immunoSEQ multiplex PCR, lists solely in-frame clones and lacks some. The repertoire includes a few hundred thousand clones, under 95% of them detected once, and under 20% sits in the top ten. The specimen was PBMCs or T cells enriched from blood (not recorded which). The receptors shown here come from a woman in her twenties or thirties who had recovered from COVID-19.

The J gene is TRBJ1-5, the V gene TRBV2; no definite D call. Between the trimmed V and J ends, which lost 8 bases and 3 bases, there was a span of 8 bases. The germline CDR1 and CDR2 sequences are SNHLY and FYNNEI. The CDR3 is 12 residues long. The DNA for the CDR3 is TGTGCCAGCGCGAGCTTCAATCAGCCCCAGCATTTT. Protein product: CASASFNQPQHF.

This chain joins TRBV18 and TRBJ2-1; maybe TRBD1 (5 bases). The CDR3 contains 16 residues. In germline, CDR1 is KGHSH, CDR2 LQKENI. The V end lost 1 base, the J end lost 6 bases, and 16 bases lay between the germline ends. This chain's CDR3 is CASSPRQGYSSNEQFF. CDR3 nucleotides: TGTGCCAGCTCACCACGTCAGGGCTATAGTTCCAATGAGCAGTTCTTC.

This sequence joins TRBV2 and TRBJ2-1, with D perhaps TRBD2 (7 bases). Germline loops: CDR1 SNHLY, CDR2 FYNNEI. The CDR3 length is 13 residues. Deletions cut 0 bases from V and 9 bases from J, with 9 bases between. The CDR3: CASSEAGGGEQFF. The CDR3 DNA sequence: TGTGCCAGCAGTGAAGCAGGGGGGGGTGAGCAGTTCTTC.

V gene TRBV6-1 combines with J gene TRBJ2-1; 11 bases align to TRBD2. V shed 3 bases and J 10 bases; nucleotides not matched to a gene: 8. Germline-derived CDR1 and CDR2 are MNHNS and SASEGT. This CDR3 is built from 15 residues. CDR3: CASSDGTSGSPEQFF. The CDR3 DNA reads TGTGCCAGCAGTGATGGTACTAGCGGGAGTCCCGAGCAGTTCTTC.

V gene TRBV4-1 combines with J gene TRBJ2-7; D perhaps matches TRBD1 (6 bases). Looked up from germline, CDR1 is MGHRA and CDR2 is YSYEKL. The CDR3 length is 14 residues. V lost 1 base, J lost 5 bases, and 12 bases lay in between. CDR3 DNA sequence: TGCGCCAGCAGCCAAGGATACAGGGTCCACGAGCAGTACTTC. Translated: CASSQGYRVHEQYF.

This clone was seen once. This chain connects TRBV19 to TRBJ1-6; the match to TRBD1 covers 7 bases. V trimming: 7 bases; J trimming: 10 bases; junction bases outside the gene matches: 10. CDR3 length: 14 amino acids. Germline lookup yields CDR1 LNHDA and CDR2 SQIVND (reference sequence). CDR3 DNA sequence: TGTGCCAGTACCCTGGGACAGTTAGACTCACCCCTCCACTTT. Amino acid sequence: CASTLGQLDSPLHF.

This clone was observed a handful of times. In DNA, the CDR3 is TGTGCCAGCAGCTTAGACAGCTCCTATAATTCACCCCTCCACTTT. Its protein product is CASSLDSSYNSPLHF. This chain uses TRBV7-2 with TRBJ1-6; no firm D call. CDR3 length equals 15 residues. Germline V gives CDR1 SGHTA, CDR2 FQGNSA. Trimming left V 1 base short and J 0 bases short, with 4 bases between.

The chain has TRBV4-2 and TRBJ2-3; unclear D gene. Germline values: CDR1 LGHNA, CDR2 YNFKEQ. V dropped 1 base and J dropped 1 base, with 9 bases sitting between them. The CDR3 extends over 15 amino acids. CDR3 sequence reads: CASSQVSPGTDTQYF. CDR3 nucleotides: TGTGCCAGCAGCCAAGTATCGCCGGGCACAGATACGCAGTATTTT.

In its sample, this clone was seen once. In DNA form, the CDR3 reads TGTGCCTGGACCCCGGGGCAGCGGGGCTATGGCTACACCTTC. Its protein is CAWTPGQRGYGYTF. J is TRBJ1-2 and V is TRBV30; tentative D call: TRBD1 (5 bases). V was clipped by 4 bases and J by 4 bases, with 16 bases between them. The CDR3 consists of 14 residues. Germline CDR1 is GTSNPN and CDR2 is SVGIG (reference sequence).

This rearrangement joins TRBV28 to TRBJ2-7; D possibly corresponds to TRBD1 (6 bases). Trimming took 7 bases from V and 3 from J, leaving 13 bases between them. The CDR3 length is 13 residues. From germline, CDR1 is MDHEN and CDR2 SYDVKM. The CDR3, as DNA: TGTGCCAGCATCGGGACAACTAACTACGAGCAGTACTTC. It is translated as CASIGTTNYEQYF.

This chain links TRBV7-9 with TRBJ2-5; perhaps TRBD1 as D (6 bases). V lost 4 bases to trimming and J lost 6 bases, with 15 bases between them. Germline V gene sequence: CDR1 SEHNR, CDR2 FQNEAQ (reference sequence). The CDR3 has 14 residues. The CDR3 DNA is TGTGCCAGCAGCTCTACAGGGAACGCAAAGACCCAGTACTTC. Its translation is CASSSTGNAKTQYF.

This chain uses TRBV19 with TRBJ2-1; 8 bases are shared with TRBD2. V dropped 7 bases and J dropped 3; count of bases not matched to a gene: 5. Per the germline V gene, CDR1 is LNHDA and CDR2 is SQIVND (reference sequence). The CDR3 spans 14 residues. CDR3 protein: CASIGGRSYNEQFF. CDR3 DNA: TGTGCCAGTATTGGCGGGAGGAGCTACAATGAGCAGTTCTTC. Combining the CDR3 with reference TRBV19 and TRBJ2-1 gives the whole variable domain DGGITQSPKYLFRKEGQNVTLSCEQNLNHDAMYWYRQDPGQGLRLIYYSQIVNDFQKGDIAEGYSVSREKKESFPLTVTSAQKNPTAFYLCASIGGRSYNEQFFGPGTRLTVL.

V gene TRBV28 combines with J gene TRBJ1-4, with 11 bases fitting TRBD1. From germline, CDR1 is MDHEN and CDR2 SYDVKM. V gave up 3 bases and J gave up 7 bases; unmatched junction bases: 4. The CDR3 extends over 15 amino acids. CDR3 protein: CASSFRDRGVEKLFF. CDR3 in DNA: TGTGCCAGCAGTTTCCGGGACAGGGGGGTTGAAAAACTGTTTTTT. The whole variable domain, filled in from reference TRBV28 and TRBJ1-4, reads DVKVTQSSRYLVKRTGEKVFLECVQDMDHENMFWYRQDPGLGLRLIYFSYDVKMKEKGDIPEGYSVSREKKERFSLILESASTNQTSMYLCASSFRDRGVEKLFFGSGTQLSVL.

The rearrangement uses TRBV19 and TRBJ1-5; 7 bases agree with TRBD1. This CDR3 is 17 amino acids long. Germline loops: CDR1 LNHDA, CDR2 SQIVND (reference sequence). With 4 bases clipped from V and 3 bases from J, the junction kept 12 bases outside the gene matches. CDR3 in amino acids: CASSRATGRWDNQPQHF. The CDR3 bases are TGTGCCAGTAGTAGAGCGACAGGGCGATGGGACAATCAGCCCCAGCATTTT.

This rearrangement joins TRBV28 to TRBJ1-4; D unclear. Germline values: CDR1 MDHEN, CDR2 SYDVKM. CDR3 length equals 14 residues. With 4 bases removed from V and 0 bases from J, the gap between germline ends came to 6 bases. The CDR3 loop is CASSSLPTNEKLFF. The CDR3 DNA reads TGTGCCAGCAGTTCCCTTCCAACTAATGAAAAACTGTTTTTT.

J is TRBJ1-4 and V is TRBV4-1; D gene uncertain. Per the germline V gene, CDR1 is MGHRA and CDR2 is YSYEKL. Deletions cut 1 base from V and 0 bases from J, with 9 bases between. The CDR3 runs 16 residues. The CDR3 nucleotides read TGCGCCAGCAGCCAAGTAGTCACCGCAACTAATGAAAAACTGTTTTTT. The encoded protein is CASSQVVTATNEKLFF.

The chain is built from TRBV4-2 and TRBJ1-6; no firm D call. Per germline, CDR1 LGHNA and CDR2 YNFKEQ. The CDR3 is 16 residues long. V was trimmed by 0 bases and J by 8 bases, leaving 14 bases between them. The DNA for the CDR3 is TGTGCCAGCAGCCAAGATCGAGGATCGAAGTATTCACCCCTCCACTTT. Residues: CASSQDRGSKYSPLHF.

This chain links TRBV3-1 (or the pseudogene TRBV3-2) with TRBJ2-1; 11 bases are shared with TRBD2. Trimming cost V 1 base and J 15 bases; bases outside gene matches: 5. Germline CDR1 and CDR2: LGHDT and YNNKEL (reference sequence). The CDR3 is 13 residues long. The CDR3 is CASSQALSGGGFF. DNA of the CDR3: TGTGCCAGCAGCCAAGCTCTTAGCGGGGGGGGGTTCTTC.

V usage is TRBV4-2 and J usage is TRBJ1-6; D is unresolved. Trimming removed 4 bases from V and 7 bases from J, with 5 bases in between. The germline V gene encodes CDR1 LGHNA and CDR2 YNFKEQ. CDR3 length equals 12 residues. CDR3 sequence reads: CASSLQNSPLHF. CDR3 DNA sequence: TGTGCCAGCAGCCTCCAGAATTCACCCCTCCACTTT.